This passage covers 17 T cell receptor beta chains from one sample sequenced in a study of T cells in women clearing cervical HPV infection. Sequenced by immunoSEQ multiplex PCR; TCRdb stores in-frame clones only, minus some. The sample shows about 30,000 clones, and approximately 3.7% sits with its ten largest clones. The sequenced material came from blood buffy coat. These receptors came from a woman aged 18-70 years with a cervical HPV16 infection that either progressed to CIN3+ or cleared (not recorded which).

About this clone: The sequenced fragment ends 3 residues before the CDR3 boundary, so the rest is inferred from the germline J gene. The chain links TRBV2 to TRBJ2-1; 14 nucleotides agree with TRBD2. The CDR3 is 16 residues long. With 6 bases clipped from V and 9 bases from J, the junction kept 10 bases outside the gene matches. CDR1 and CDR2 (germline): SNHLY, FYNNEI. The CDR3 loop is CASSPGTSGRLGEQFF. The sequenced CDR3 bases are TGTGCCAGCAGCCCCGGGACTAGCGGGAGATTGGGTGAG.

CDR3 loop: CASSGPDRDSTDTQYF. CDR3 bases read: TGTGCCAGCAGTGGTCCGGACAGGGATAGCACAGATACG. V is TRBV6-1 and J is TRBJ2-3, with TRBD1 identical over 8 bases. The CDR3 end is not reached by the read, which stops 3 residues before it; the germline J gene fills it in. The CDR3 runs 16 residues. Per germline, CDR1 MNHNS and CDR2 SASEGT. Trimming removed 4 bases from V and 0 bases from J; junction bases left unmatched: 6.

Regarding this clone: The read halts 3 residues ahead of the CDR3 end, with the missing end drawn from the germline J gene. The chain recombines TRBV20-1 with TRBJ2-2, with a weak D call TRBD1 (5 bases). The CDR3 extends over 15 amino acids. V was cut by 3 bases and J by 5 bases, with 16 bases left in between. Germline CDR1 DFQATT, CDR2 SNEGSKA (reference sequence). CDR3 DNA (partial): TGCAGTGCTAGTAGCCGGACACCTAAGACCGGGGAG. This encodes CSASSRTPKTGE. The whole CDR3 region reads CSASSRTPKTGELFF.

For this clone: The DNA ends 3 residues before the CDR3 does, and the rest of the CDR3 is filled in from the germline J gene. The rearrangement uses TRBV2 and TRBJ1-2; TRBD1 might be the D (5 bases). The CDR3 loop spans 13 amino acids. V gave up 6 bases and J gave up 2 bases, with 10 bases separating them. CDR1 is SNHLY, CDR2 FYNNEI, per germline. Incomplete CDR3 DNA: TGTGCCAGCAGATCGGGGGTAAACTATGGC. Its protein product is CASRSGVNYG. The full CDR3 protein reads CASRSGVNYGYTF.

Note on this clone: The read is 3 residues too short to cover the CDR3 end, so that end is filled in from the germline J gene. J is TRBJ1-4 and V is TRBV10-3; 9 nucleotides agree with TRBD1. The CDR3 runs to 16 residues. Germline V gene lookup returns CDR1 ENHRY and CDR2 SYGVKD. V was clipped by 6 bases and J by 0 bases; unmatched bases: 5. CDR3 DNA, as far as it was read: TGTGCCATCAGCCGGGACAGGGCCCCAACTAATGAAAAA. Translating gives CAISRDRAPTNEK. The full CDR3 protein is CAISRDRAPTNEKLFF.

Details on this clone: The read finishes 3 residues shy of the CDR3 end, and the germline J gene is used to complete it. V gene TRBV18 combines with J gene TRBJ2-4; 9 bases line up with TRBD1. In germline, CDR1 is KGHSH, CDR2 LQKENI. The CDR3 is 14 amino acids. The chain's CDR3 is CASISGTGKGGQYF. Incomplete CDR3 DNA: TGTGCCAGCATCTCTGGGACAGGGAAAGGTGGT.

On this clone: The read halts 3 residues ahead of the CDR3 end, with the missing end drawn from the germline J gene. V usage is TRBV20-1 and J usage is TRBJ2-3; 11 bases agree with TRBD1. The ends lost 6 bases at V and 2 bases at J; junction bases unmatched: 7. Germline CDR1 reads DFQATT; CDR2 reads SNEGSKA (reference sequence). The CDR3 sequence is 15 residues long. This CDR3 reads CSADRGRVDTDTQYF. The sequenced CDR3 bases are TGCAGTGCGGACAGGGGGCGGGTGGACACAGATACG.

A word on this clone: The read gets to within 3 residues of the CDR3 end, and the germline J gene fills in the rest. The genes are TRBV19 and TRBJ2-3; 8 nucleotides align to TRBD2. The germline V gene has CDR1 LNHDA and CDR2 SQIVND (reference sequence). This CDR3 is built from 13 residues. Partial CDR3 DNA: TGTGCCAGTAGCAACACCGGGGGGGGGACG. Encoded protein: CASSNTGGGT. Given in full, the CDR3 is CASSNTGGGTQYF.

About this clone itself: The read finishes 3 residues shy of the CDR3 end, and the germline J gene is used to complete it. This sequence joins TRBV3-1 (or the pseudogene TRBV3-2) and TRBJ2-7; tentative D call: TRBD1 (7 bases). CDR1 and CDR2 from the germline V gene are LGHDT and YNNKEL (reference sequence). V was pared by 3 bases and J by 6 bases, with 15 bases between. This CDR3 contains 14 residues. The CDR3 reads CASSHLTGTSEQYF. The sequenced part of the CDR3 DNA is TGTGCCAGCAGCCACCTGACAGGGACTTCCGAG.

Turning to this clone: Read coverage stops 3 residues before the CDR3 terminus; the germline J gene supplies the remainder. V usage is TRBV5-1 and J usage is TRBJ2-3, with TRBD2 identical over 12 bases. V gave up 0 bases and J gave up 4 bases; unmatched junction bases: 6. Germline V lookup: CDR1 SGHRS, CDR2 YFSETQ. CDR3 length equals 17 residues. This CDR3 reads CASSLETSGSSADTQYF. The CDR3 bases that were read are TGCGCCAGCAGCTTGGAGACTAGCGGGAGTAGTGCAGATACG.

A word on this clone: The read halts 3 residues ahead of the CDR3 end, with the missing end drawn from the germline J gene. The chain is built from TRBV5-1 and TRBJ2-5; TRBD1 agrees at 8 bases. The CDR3 has 17 amino acids. V dropped 5 bases and J dropped 3; count of bases not matched to a gene: 15. Germline CDR1 is SGHRS and CDR2 is YFSETQ. The CDR3 here is CASRYDHLDREEETQYF. The CDR3 bases that were read are TGCGCCAGCAGATATGACCACCTGGACAGGGAAGAAGAGACC.

Turning to this clone: The read stops 3 residues short of the end of the CDR3; the missing end is completed from the germline J gene. Other nucleotide sequences from this sample produce the same CDR3. V usage is TRBV5-6 and J usage is TRBJ1-3; D unclear. The germline CDR1 and CDR2 sequences are SGHDT and YYEEEE. Trimming took 3 bases from V and 0 from J, leaving 10 bases between them. The CDR3 has 15 residues. CDR3 DNA, as far as it was read: TGTGCCAGCAGCTCGGTCGGGGTCTCTGGAAACACC. It is translated as CASSSVGVSGNT. The whole CDR3 protein reads CASSSVGVSGNTIYF.

A note on this clone: The CDR3 extends 3 residues past the end of the read, so its final part is completed from the germline J gene. This chain links TRBV5-1 with TRBJ1-1, with D hard to call. The ends were cut back, 2 bases at V and 1 base at J, with 3 bases in the middle. This CDR3 region has 12 residues. The germline CDR1 and CDR2 sequences are SGHRS and YFSETQ. The CDR3 bases that were read are TGCGCCAGCAGCTTACAGAACACTGAA. Its translation is CASSLQNTE. The entire CDR3 sequence reads CASSLQNTEAFF.

As concerns this clone: The CDR3 end lies 3 residues beyond the end of the read and is filled in from the germline J gene. The chain carries TRBV7-3 and TRBJ2-3, with 7 nucleotides matching TRBD2. CDR1 and CDR2 from the germline V gene are SGHTA and FQGTGA. V was clipped by 3 bases and J by 5 bases; unmatched bases: 8. The length of the CDR3 is 15 residues. This chain's CDR3 is CASSLGAGALDTQYF. The sequenced CDR3 bases are TGTGCCAGCAGCTTGGGTGCGGGAGCCTTAGATACG.

To note about this clone: The CDR3 extends 3 residues past the end of the read, so its final part is completed from the germline J gene. The rearrangement joins TRBV18 to TRBJ1-2; no definite D call. The CDR3 has 15 residues. Germline CDR1 and CDR2: KGHSH and LQKENI. The CDR3 DNA, read in part, is TGTGCCAGCTCACCGACACACCCAAGCACAGATACC. Translating it yields CASSPTHPSTDT. The whole CDR3 protein is CASSPTHPSTDTYTF.

In the case of this clone: The read ends 3 residues shy of where the CDR3 ends; the end is completed using the germline J gene. The chain couples TRBV20-1 to TRBJ2-1, with 8 bases aligning to TRBD2. This CDR3 contains 15 residues. Germline CDR1 reads DFQATT; CDR2 reads SNEGSKA (reference sequence). Losses at the gene ends were 3 bases for V and 6 bases for J; bases not matched to a gene: 10. The CDR3 bases that were read are TGCAGTGCTAGTGCGGTGACTAGCGTAAGCAATGAG. This encodes CSASAVTSVSNE. The CDR3 reads in full as CSASAVTSVSNEQFF.

Worth noting for this clone: With the read ending 3 residues before the CDR3 end, the germline J gene is used to fill in that end. The chain carries TRBV19 and TRBJ2-5; TRBD1 aligns across 9 bases. Germline V lookup: CDR1 LNHDA, CDR2 SQIVND (reference sequence). J lost 2 bases, V lost 1 base, and 8 bases had no gene match. The CDR3 totals 17 residues. CDR3 sequence: CASSIGDREKGQETQYF. Partial CDR3 DNA: TGTGCCAGTAGTATAGGGGACAGGGAAAAGGGGCAAGAGACC.